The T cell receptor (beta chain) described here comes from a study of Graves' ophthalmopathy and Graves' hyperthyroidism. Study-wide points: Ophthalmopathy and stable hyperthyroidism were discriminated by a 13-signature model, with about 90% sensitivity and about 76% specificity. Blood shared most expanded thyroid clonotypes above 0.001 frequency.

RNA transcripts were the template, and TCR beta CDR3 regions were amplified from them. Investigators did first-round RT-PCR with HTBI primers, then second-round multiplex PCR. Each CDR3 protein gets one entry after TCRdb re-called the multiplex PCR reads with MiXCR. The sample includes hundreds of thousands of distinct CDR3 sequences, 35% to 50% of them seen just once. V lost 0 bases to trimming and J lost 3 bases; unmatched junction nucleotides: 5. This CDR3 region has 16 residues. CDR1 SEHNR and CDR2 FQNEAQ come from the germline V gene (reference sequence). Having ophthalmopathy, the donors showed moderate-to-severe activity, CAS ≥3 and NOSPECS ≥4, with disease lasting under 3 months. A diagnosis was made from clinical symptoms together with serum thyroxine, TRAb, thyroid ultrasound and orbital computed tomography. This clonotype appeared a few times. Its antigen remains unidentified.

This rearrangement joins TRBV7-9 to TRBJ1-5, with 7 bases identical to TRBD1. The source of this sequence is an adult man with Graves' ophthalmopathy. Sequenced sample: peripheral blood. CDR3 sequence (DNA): TGTGCCAGCAGCTTAGCGGAGACAGGGCACAATCAGCCCCAGCATTTT. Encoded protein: CASSLAETGHNQPQHF.